This T cell receptor beta chain originates from a study of identical twins. TCRdb re-called the 5' RACE reads with MiXCR, one entry per CDR3 protein. The table records around 670,000 distinct CDR3 sequences, roughly 6.2% of them present only once. The CDR3 totals 16 residues. Germline CDR1 is LGHNA and CDR2 is YNFKEQ. Trimming cost V 5 bases and J 2 bases; bases outside gene matches: 5. This clonotype has ten or more counts. Healthy Caucasians provided all donations. This receptor was taken from a man aged 18-30 years in good health. The sample was naive T cells sorted from blood. V and J are TRBV4-2 and TRBJ2-5, with TRBD2 matching 13 bases. The CDR3 region is CASSNGLAGEQETQYF. CDR3 sequence (DNA): TGTGCCAGCAGCAACGGACTAGCGGGAGAGCAAGAGACCCAGTACTTC.